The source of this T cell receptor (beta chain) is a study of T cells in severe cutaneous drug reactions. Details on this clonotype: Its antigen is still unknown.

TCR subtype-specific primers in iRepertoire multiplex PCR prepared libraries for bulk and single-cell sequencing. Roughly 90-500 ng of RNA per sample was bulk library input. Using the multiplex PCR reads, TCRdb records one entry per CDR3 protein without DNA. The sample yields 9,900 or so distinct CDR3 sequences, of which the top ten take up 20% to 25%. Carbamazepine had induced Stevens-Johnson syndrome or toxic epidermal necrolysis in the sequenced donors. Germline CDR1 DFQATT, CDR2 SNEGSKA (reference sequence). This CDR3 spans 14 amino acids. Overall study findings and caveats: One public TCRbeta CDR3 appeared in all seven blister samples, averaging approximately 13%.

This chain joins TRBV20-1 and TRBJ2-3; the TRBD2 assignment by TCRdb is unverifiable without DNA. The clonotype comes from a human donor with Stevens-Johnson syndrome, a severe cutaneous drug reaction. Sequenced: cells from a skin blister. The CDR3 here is CSARLAGNTDTQYF.